The 30 T cell receptor beta chains below were found in one sample sequenced in a study of blood T cell repertoires in COVID-19. The data were produced by immunoSEQ multiplex PCR, yet TCRdb's version contains in-frame clones alone and is incomplete. The table lists about 280,000 clones, approximately 78% of them singletons. The sequencing sample was made of PBMCs or T cells enriched from blood (not recorded which). All receptors come from a man aged 40-50 years who had been exposed to COVID-19.

The gene calls are TRBV24-1 and TRBJ2-1; 10 bases are a match to TRBD2. CDR1 and CDR2 from the germline V gene are KGHDR and SFDVKD. This CDR3 comprises 15 residues. The J segment lost 10 bases and the V segment lost 7 bases, leaving 12 bases of the junction unmatched. CDR3 sequence: CATRGEREGRREQFF. The CDR3 DNA reads as TGTGCCACCAGGGGGGAGCGGGAGGGCCGCCGAGAGCAGTTCTTC.

The chain combines TRBV12-3 or TRBV12-4 with TRBJ2-7, with D possibly matching TRBD2 (6 bases). The CDR3 loop spans 12 amino acids. Trimming removed 7 bases at V and 3 bases at J, with 10 bases between. The CDR3 bases are TGTGCCAGCACATACGGGGGCTACGAGCAGTACTTC. This translates into CASTYGGYEQYF.

The chain combines TRBV25-1 with TRBJ1-5; a possible D gene is TRBD1 (5 bases). The length of the CDR3 is 13 residues. CDR1 and CDR2 from the germline V gene are MGHDK and SYGVNS. Trimming pared 4 bases from V and 7 bases from J, leaving 11 bases between. The CDR3 coding sequence is TGTGCCAGCAGTGCGACAAGACAGCAGCCCCAGCATTTT. Protein product: CASSATRQQPQHF.

This chain links TRBV30 with TRBJ2-2; D not certain. The germline V and J ends were trimmed by 5 bases and 7 bases, with 14 bases remaining between them. This CDR3 has 13 amino acids. CDR1 and CDR2 (germline): GTSNPN, SVGIG (reference sequence). As DNA, the CDR3 is TGTGCCTGGCAACGCCGAGTCCGCGGGGAGCTGTTTTTT. Protein: CAWQRRVRGELFF.

This clone occurred once. V is TRBV19 and J is TRBJ2-7, with TRBD1 identical over 7 bases. V lost 3 bases to trimming and J lost 1 base; unmatched junction nucleotides: 3. Germline V CDR1 and CDR2: LNHDA, SQIVND (reference sequence). The CDR3 is 14 amino acids. As DNA, the CDR3 is TGTGCCAGTAGTATGAGGGACAGATCCTACGAGCAGTACTTC. This translates into CASSMRDRSYEQYF. The full variable domain, in which reference TRBV19 and TRBJ2-7 provide the parts outside the CDR3, is DGGITQSPKYLFRKEGQNVTLSCEQNLNHDAMYWYRQDPGQGLRLIYYSQIVNDFQKGDIAEGYSVSREKKESFPLTVTSAQKNPTAFYLCASSMRDRSYEQYFGPGTRLTVT.

The genes are TRBV11-2 and TRBJ2-7; no clear D gene. Germline V gene sequence: CDR1 SGHAT, CDR2 FQNNGV. This CDR3 is built from 13 residues. Trimming shortened V by 2 bases and J by 2 bases, and 7 bases separated the two germline ends. The CDR3 nucleotides are TGTGCCAGCAGCTTAAGCTCGGCCTACGAGCAGTACTTC. This sequence encodes CASSLSSAYEQYF.

The V gene is TRBV5-6, the J gene TRBJ2-2; TRBD2 might be the D (5 bases). The V end was cut by 1 base, the J end by 3 bases, with 13 bases between. There are 16 residues in the CDR3. Germline V gene data show CDR1 as SGHDT and CDR2 as YYEEEE. The chain's CDR3 is CASSLQARRDTGELFF. The CDR3 DNA is TGTGCCAGCAGCTTGCAGGCTCGGCGGGACACCGGGGAGCTGTTTTTT.

The table lists this clone with a few counts. The V and J genes are TRBV18 and TRBJ2-1; a weak D match, TRBD1 (5 bases). This CDR3 is 14 amino acids long. V lost 3 bases and J 6 bases, leaving 12 bases between the germline ends. From germline, CDR1 is KGHSH and CDR2 LQKENI. CDR3 in DNA: TGTGCCAGCTCACCTACGACAGTAGGCAATGAGCAGTTCTTC. Translating gives CASSPTTVGNEQFF.

This chain joins TRBV5-8 and TRBJ2-5; D possibly corresponds to TRBD2 (6 bases). Trimming shortened V by 1 base and J by 5 bases, and 18 bases separated the two germline ends. The CDR3 runs to 16 residues. Germline V lookup: CDR1 SGHTS, CDR2 YDEGEE. The CDR3 sequence is CASSLWAGGSGETQYF. DNA for the CDR3: TGTGCCAGCAGCTTGTGGGCTGGAGGGAGTGGGGAGACCCAGTACTTC.

The gene calls are TRBV29-1 and TRBJ1-2, with D possibly matching TRBD1 (6 bases). V lost 4 bases to trimming and J lost 6 bases, with 9 bases between them. Per the germline V gene, CDR1 is SQVTM and CDR2 is ANQGSEA. The CDR3 length is 11 residues. CDR3 bases: TGCAGCGTTGTACAGGGTGATGGCTACACCTTC. Its protein product is CSVVQGDGYTF.

This sequence joins TRBV19 and TRBJ2-5, with D uncertain. V lost 6 bases and J lost 2, with 10 bases in between. Looked up from germline, CDR1 is LNHDA and CDR2 is SQIVND (reference sequence). This CDR3 spans 13 amino acids. The CDR3 nucleotides read TGTGCCAGTAGCGATAATGAGCAAGAGACCCAGTACTTC. This sequence encodes CASSDNEQETQYF. Looking up the rest from reference TRBV19 and TRBJ2-5 gives the full variable domain: DGGITQSPKYLFRKEGQNVTLSCEQNLNHDAMYWYRQDPGQGLRLIYYSQIVNDFQKGDIAEGYSVSREKKESFPLTVTSAQKNPTAFYLCASSDNEQETQYFGPGTRLLVL.

The V gene is TRBV5-1, the J gene TRBJ1-2, with 7 bases identical to TRBD1. Germline V gene lookup returns CDR1 SGHRS and CDR2 YFSETQ. V was pared by 4 bases and J by 7 bases, with 16 bases of the junction left unmatched. This CDR3 comprises 16 residues. CDR3 sequence reads: CASSIPSDRAVGGYTF. CDR3 bases: TGCGCCAGCAGCATTCCTTCAGACAGGGCGGTAGGTGGCTACACCTTC.

This chain links TRBV9 with TRBJ1-6; the match to TRBD1 covers 8 bases. This CDR3 contains 16 residues. Germline-derived CDR1 and CDR2 are SGDLS and YYNGEE. Trimming removed 0 bases from V and 9 bases from J; junction bases left unmatched: 8. CDR3 nucleotides: TGTGCCAGCAGCGTAGGGGTGGGACAGGAGGTTTCACCCCTCCACTTT. Protein sequence: CASSVGVGQEVSPLHF.

Comment on this clone: Its ends do not fully match the called genes, so a read error is possible. The chain has TRBV12-3 or TRBV12-4 and TRBJ2-7; TRBD2 matches at 11 bases. The CDR3 length is 12 residues. The CDR3 is CASTYTSGSVVF. CDR3 nucleotide sequence: TGTGCCAGCACCTATACTAGCGGGAGCGTTGTCTTC.

The chain employs TRBV10-2 and TRBJ1-1, with a tentative D call TRBD1 (6 bases). There are 13 residues in the CDR3. CDR1 and CDR2 (germline): WSHSY, SAAADI. V was clipped by 9 bases and J by 4 bases, with 15 bases between them. The chain's CDR3 is CASTERGGTEAFF. The DNA of the CDR3 is TGCGCCAGTACAGAAAGGGGGGGCACTGAAGCTTTCTTT.

This chain links TRBV9 with TRBJ2-3; TRBD2 matches at 7 bases. J was trimmed by 3 bases and V by 3 bases; bases with no gene match: 4. Germline values: CDR1 SGDLS, CDR2 YYNGEE. The CDR3 contains 14 residues. In DNA form, the CDR3 reads TGTGCCAGCAGCGCAGCGCGGGGGACAGATACGCAGTATTTT. It codes for CASSAARGTDTQYF.

V is TRBV2 and J is TRBJ2-7, with D possibly TRBD2 on 6 matching bases. Trimming took off 6 bases at V and 6 bases at J, with 12 bases between the two ends. The CDR3 runs 12 residues. Germline-derived CDR1 and CDR2 are SNHLY and FYNNEI. In DNA, the CDR3 is TGTGCCAGCAGGGTACGGGAGTTCGAGCAGTACTTC. This gives the protein CASRVREFEQYF. Full variable domain (remainder filled in from reference TRBV2 and TRBJ2-7): EPEVTQTPSHQVTQMGQEVILRCVPISNHLYFYWYRQILGQKVEFLVSFYNNEISEKSEIFDDQFSVERPDGSNFTLKIRSTKLEDSAMYFCASRVREFEQYFGPGTRLTVT.

This clone is a singleton in its sample. V is TRBV2 and J is TRBJ2-7; a possible D gene is TRBD2 (6 bases). The V gene lost 6 bases and the J gene lost 5 bases, with 11 bases spanning the gap. Germline V gene sequence: CDR1 SNHLY, CDR2 FYNNEI. The CDR3 loop spans 12 amino acids. The CDR3 region is CASSGGGDEQYF. DNA of the CDR3: TGTGCCAGCAGCGGTGGCGGGGACGAGCAGTACTTC.

The chain employs TRBV9 and TRBJ1-1; the D gene is possibly TRBD1 (5 bases). The CDR3 runs 15 residues. V lost 4 bases to trimming and J lost 4 bases, with 17 bases between them. Germline V gene lookup returns CDR1 SGDLS and CDR2 YYNGEE. Here the CDR3 DNA reads TGTGCCAGCAGCTCCCGCTGGAGGGGAAGCACTGAAGCTTTCTTT. Encoded protein: CASSSRWRGSTEAFF.

The chain combines TRBV12-3 or TRBV12-4 with TRBJ1-5; D gene unclear. The length of the CDR3 is 13 residues. The V gene lost 5 bases and the J gene lost 5 bases, with 10 bases spanning the gap. The CDR3 here is CASSPVGDQPQHF. The CDR3 DNA follows: TGTGCCAGCAGTCCCGTAGGAGATCAGCCCCAGCATTTT.

This sequence joins TRBV18 and TRBJ2-7; D perhaps matches TRBD1 (5 bases). The V gene's germline CDR1 is KGHSH and CDR2 LQKENI. The CDR3 runs to 13 residues. Trimming left V 6 bases short and J 2 bases short, with 11 bases between. DNA of the CDR3: TGTGCCAGCTCGCAGGGTAGGACCTACGAGCAGTACTTC. Translation: CASSQGRTYEQYF.

The V call is TRBV25-1, the J call TRBJ1-2; perhaps TRBD1 as D (6 bases). The ends were cut back, 5 bases at V and 5 bases at J, with 12 bases in the middle. Germline V CDR1 and CDR2: MGHDK, SYGVNS. The CDR3 sequence is 13 residues long. CDR3 DNA sequence: TGTGCCAGCAGTTTCGGACAGATGTATGGCTACACCTTC. Residues: CASSFGQMYGYTF.

A remark on this clone: This CDR3 is also generated by other DNA sequences in the sample. The rearrangement links TRBV28 to TRBJ2-7, with D possibly TRBD1 on 6 matching bases. This CDR3 is built from 14 residues. From germline, CDR1 is MDHEN and CDR2 SYDVKM. Trimming shortened V by 1 base and J by 3 bases, and 10 bases separated the two germline ends. The CDR3 loop is CASSLLGGVYEQYF. The CDR3 coding sequence is TGTGCCAGCAGTTTATTAGGGGGAGTCTACGAGCAGTACTTC.

This clone occurred a few times. The chain joins TRBV28 to TRBJ1-2; D may be TRBD1 (5 bases). This CDR3 has 14 residues. Germline lookup yields CDR1 MDHEN and CDR2 SYDVKM. V lost 3 bases and J lost 2, with 10 bases in between. The CDR3 DNA is TGTGCCAGCAGTTTTGGGCAGGGAAACTATGGCTACACCTTC. Its translation: CASSFGQGNYGYTF.

This clone was observed a few times. The chain couples TRBV27 to TRBJ1-2, with D maybe TRBD1 (5 bases). Germline V gene data show CDR1 as MNHEY and CDR2 as SMNVEV (reference sequence). Between the trimmed V and J ends, which lost 4 bases and 7 bases, there was a span of 22 bases. The length of the CDR3 is 16 residues. The CDR3 nucleotides are TGTGCCAGCAGTTCAATCCTCGGGAGGGGCGAGGGTGGCTACACCTTC. Translating gives CASSSILGRGEGGYTF.

J is TRBJ2-1 and V is TRBV19; 12 bases match TRBD2. Germline lookup yields CDR1 LNHDA and CDR2 SQIVND (reference sequence). The CDR3 runs to 16 residues. V shed 4 bases and J 5 bases; nucleotides not matched to a gene: 6. The CDR3 here is CASSTSTSGRHNEQFF. The CDR3 DNA reads as TGTGCCAGTAGTACCTCGACTAGCGGGAGACACAATGAGCAGTTCTTC.

V usage is TRBV12-3 or TRBV12-4 and J usage is TRBJ2-2; tentatively, D is TRBD1 (6 bases). This CDR3 is 13 amino acids long. V lost 5 bases to trimming and J lost 6 bases, with 10 bases between them. CDR3 coding DNA: TGTGCCAGCAGTCTAAACAGGGCCGGGGAGCTGTTTTTT. The encoded protein is CASSLNRAGELFF.

This chain connects TRBV5-6 to TRBJ2-2; D not certain. V was shortened by 2 bases and J by 3 bases, with 2 bases between the two germline ends. The CDR3 totals 12 residues. Germline V gene sequence: CDR1 SGHDT, CDR2 YYEEEE. CDR3 residues: CASSFDTGELFF. DNA for the CDR3: TGTGCCAGCAGCTTCGACACCGGGGAGCTGTTTTTT.

The rearrangement links TRBV11-3 to TRBJ2-7; maybe TRBD1 (6 bases). Germline V CDR1 and CDR2: SGHNT, YENEEA. Trimming took off 0 bases at V and 9 bases at J, with 12 bases between the two ends. The CDR3 is made up of 13 amino acids. In DNA form, the CDR3 reads TGTGCCAGCAGCTTAGAGGGGGCTAGGGTGCAGTACTTC. Protein sequence: CASSLEGARVQYF. The whole variable domain, filled in from reference TRBV11-3 and TRBJ2-7, reads EAGVVQSPRYKIIEKKQPVAFWCNPISGHNTLYWYLQNLGQGPELLIRYENEEAVDDSQLPKDRFSAERLKGVDSTLKIQPAELGDSAVYLCASSLEGARVQYFGPGTRLTVT.

This sequence joins TRBV18 and TRBJ1-1, with 7 nucleotides matching TRBD1. The junction had 8 bases not matched to a gene; V was cut back by 6 bases and J by 4 bases. Germline lookup yields CDR1 KGHSH and CDR2 LQKENI. The CDR3 sequence is 14 residues long. The CDR3 region is CASSHPGTATEAFF. Here the CDR3 DNA reads TGTGCCAGCTCCCATCCTGGGACAGCCACTGAAGCTTTCTTT.